Following are 22 T cell receptor beta chains from one sample sequenced in a study of cytomegalovirus exposure and HLA in healthy donors. Clones were read by immunoSEQ multiplex PCR, and TCRdb kept only the in-frame ones, dropping some. The repertoire has roughly 300,000 clones, about nine tenths of them found once; the top ten carry more than 0.9%. The specimen sequenced was PBMCs. The receptors come from a woman in her thirties in good health and CMV-seropositive.

The V and J genes are TRBV5-7 and TRBJ1-4; D is undetermined. TRBV5-7 is marked as an open reading frame, function uncertain. V lost 0 bases to trimming and J lost 0 bases, with 6 bases between them. The CDR3 is made up of 15 amino acids. Written as DNA, the CDR3 is TGTGCCAGCAGCTTGGTGCGGGCAACTAATGAAAAACTGTTTTTT. It yields the protein CASSLVRATNEKLFF.

Turning to this clone: Its ends do not fully match the called genes, so a read error is possible. The chain is built from TRBV6-1 and TRBJ1-5; unclear D gene. The CDR3 has 9 residues. Germline loops: CDR1 MNHNS, CDR2 SASEGT. The CDR3 protein is CASIQPQHF. For the CDR3, the DNA is TGTGCCAGCATTCAGCCCCAGCATTTT.

The chain links TRBV6-6 to TRBJ2-3; D gene unclear. Germline V gives CDR1 MNHNY, CDR2 SVGAGI (reference sequence). Trimming removed 4 bases from V and 5 bases from J, with 16 bases in between. The CDR3 spans 15 residues. The CDR3 DNA reads TGTGCCAGCAGTTTCGGACGCATCGTAGTAGATACGCAGTATTTT. Protein sequence: CASSFGRIVVDTQYF.

The chain combines TRBV7-3 with TRBJ2-3; 10 bases match TRBD2. Trimming removed 5 bases from V and 4 bases from J; junction bases left unmatched: 9. The CDR3 consists of 16 residues. Germline V lookup: CDR1 SGHTA, CDR2 FQGTGA. CDR3 sequence: CASSRLAGGSSDTQYF. CDR3 DNA sequence: TGTGCCAGCAGCAGATTAGCGGGGGGAAGTTCAGATACGCAGTATTTT. Full variable domain (remainder filled in from reference TRBV7-3 and TRBJ2-3): GAGVSQTPSNKVTEKGKYVELRCDPISGHTALYWYRQSLGQGPEFLIYFQGTGAADDSGLPNDRFFAVRPEGSVSTLKIQRTERGDSAVYLCASSRLAGGSSDTQYFGPGTRLTVL.

The V gene is TRBV19, the J gene TRBJ1-2; no reliable D call. With 3 bases removed from V and 0 bases from J, the gap between germline ends came to 8 bases. CDR1 and CDR2 (germline): LNHDA, SQIVND (reference sequence). The CDR3 contains 14 residues. CDR3 DNA sequence: TGTGCCAGTAGTATGGGCAGCACTAACTATGGCTACACCTTC. Protein: CASSMGSTNYGYTF.

V is TRBV4-1 and J is TRBJ1-1; TRBD1 is a possible D gene (5 bases). The ends were cut back, 0 bases at V and 1 base at J, with 12 bases in the middle. The CDR3 length is 16 residues. The V gene's germline CDR1 is MGHRA and CDR2 YSYEKL. CDR3 nucleotide sequence: TGCGCCAGCAGCCAAGATCGGGCCAGGGAGAACACTGAAGCTTTCTTT. Amino acid sequence: CASSQDRARENTEAFF.

The CDR3 DNA is TGTGCCAGCAGCGGGAGGACTAGCGGGGGAAAATCAGATACGCAGTATTTT. It codes for CASSGRTSGGKSDTQYF. The rearrangement links TRBV7-8 to TRBJ2-3; 13 bases match TRBD2. The CDR3 extends over 17 amino acids. CDR1 is SGHVS and CDR2 is FQNEAQ in the germline V gene. V gave up 5 bases and J gave up 4 bases; unmatched junction bases: 9.

This sequence joins TRBV5-6 and TRBJ2-3; the match to TRBD2 covers 9 bases. The CDR3 is made up of 15 amino acids. Trimming took 5 bases from V and 5 from J; bases not matched to a gene: 9. The germline gives CDR1 SGHDT, CDR2 YYEEEE. CDR3 protein: CASSRTSAVLDTQYF. The CDR3 DNA is TGTGCCAGCAGTAGGACTAGCGCGGTGCTAGATACGCAGTATTTT.

V is TRBV7-9 and J is TRBJ1-5; 12 bases line up with TRBD1. Germline CDR1 is SEHNR and CDR2 is FQNEAQ (reference sequence). The J segment lost 9 bases and the V segment lost 4 bases, leaving 7 bases of the junction unmatched. This CDR3 contains 15 residues. Here the CDR3 DNA reads TGTGCCAGCAGCTCTGGGACAGGGGGCAATGTGCCCCAGCATTTT. Amino acids: CASSSGTGGNVPQHF.

The chain uses TRBV14 and TRBJ2-2, with D maybe TRBD2 (5 bases). The length of the CDR3 is 15 residues. Trimming shortened V by 0 bases and J by 7 bases, and 12 bases separated the two germline ends. Germline-derived CDR1 and CDR2 are SGHDN and FVKESK. This CDR3 reads CASSQELLVGGELFF. The DNA for the CDR3 is TGTGCCAGCAGCCAAGAATTACTAGTTGGCGGGGAGCTGTTTTTT.

The J gene is TRBJ2-1, the V gene TRBV28; TRBD1 matches 8 bases. Germline assignment: CDR1 MDHEN and CDR2 SYDVKM. The CDR3 is made up of 16 amino acids. The V and J ends lost 5 bases and 4 bases, in that order; junction bases with no gene match: 10. CDR3 protein: CASSTRDRRGYNEQFF. As DNA, the CDR3 is TGTGCCAGCAGTACCCGGGACAGGCGTGGTTACAATGAGCAGTTCTTC.

J is TRBJ1-1 and V is TRBV5-1; D not certain. Trimming took off 9 bases at V and 2 bases at J, with 14 bases between the two ends. The CDR3 spans 13 residues. Germline values: CDR1 SGHRS, CDR2 YFSETQ. The CDR3 reads CATALGSNTEAFF. As DNA, the CDR3 is TGCGCCACCGCCCTGGGCAGCAACACTGAAGCTTTCTTT.

V is TRBV5-4 and J is TRBJ1-6; no clear D. The germline V gene encodes CDR1 SGHNT and CDR2 YYREEE (reference sequence). The V and J ends lost 0 bases and 6 bases respectively, with 10 bases between them. This CDR3 region has 15 residues. The CDR3 DNA reads TGTGCCAGCAGCTTGGAAGCAGGAGGTAATTCACCCCTCCACTTT. Its translation is CASSLEAGGNSPLHF.

V usage is TRBV6-5 and J usage is TRBJ2-7; no firm D call. V was trimmed by 0 bases and J by 4 bases, leaving 16 bases between them. Per the germline V gene, CDR1 is MNHEY and CDR2 is SVGAGI. This CDR3 comprises 16 residues. The CDR3, as DNA: TGTGCCAGCAGTTACTCGGTTTTGGGGAAAGGGTACGAGCAGTACTTC. The encoded protein is CASSYSVLGKGYEQYF.

This sequence joins TRBV20-1 and TRBJ2-1; 8 bases line up with TRBD1. There are 10 residues in the CDR3. Germline CDR1 and CDR2: DFQATT and SNEGSKA (reference sequence). The V segment lost 6 bases and the J segment 10 bases; nucleotides outside the gene matches: 2. The CDR3 nucleotides read TGCAGTGCCGGGGACAGGGAGCAGTTCTTC. Its protein is CSAGDREQFF.

CDR3 in amino acids: CASSVDGSNEQFF. As DNA, the CDR3 is TGTGCCAGCAGCGTAGATGGTTCAAATGAGCAGTTCTTC. V gene TRBV9 combines with J gene TRBJ2-1, with D hard to call. The CDR3 covers 13 residues. Germline CDR1 is SGDLS and CDR2 is YYNGEE. V was shortened by 0 bases and J by 7 bases, with 8 bases between the two germline ends.

V gene TRBV27 combines with J gene TRBJ1-1; D gene ambiguous. The CDR3 runs to 15 residues. V lost 4 bases to trimming and J lost 3 bases, with 15 bases between them. Germline V gene lookup returns CDR1 MNHEY and CDR2 SMNVEV (reference sequence). The CDR3 nucleotides read TGTGCCAGCAGTTCGGACCAGAGGCTCGACACTGAAGCTTTCTTT. Translated: CASSSDQRLDTEAFF.

This chain connects TRBV11-3 to TRBJ2-1; tentatively, D is TRBD2 (6 bases). The germline CDR1 and CDR2 sequences are SGHNT and YENEEA. The CDR3 is made up of 16 amino acids. Trimming removed 0 bases from V and 0 bases from J, with 9 bases in between. The CDR3, as DNA: TGTGCCAGCAGCTTAGAGGGAGGTCACTCCTACAATGAGCAGTTCTTC. This sequence encodes CASSLEGGHSYNEQFF.

The chain has TRBV6-5 and TRBJ2-3, with no clear D. The CDR3 has 14 residues. Germline CDR1 and CDR2: MNHEY and SVGAGI. Deletions cut 6 bases from V and 0 bases from J, with 10 bases between. The CDR3 DNA follows: TGTGCCAGCAGGACCTCGGCTAGCACAGATACGCAGTATTTT. This translates into CASRTSASTDTQYF.

The chain combines TRBV5-5 with TRBJ2-7, with D maybe TRBD1 (6 bases). The CDR3 totals 15 residues. CDR1 is SGHKS, CDR2 YYEKEE, per germline (reference sequence). Between the trimmed V and J ends, which lost 0 bases and 1 base, there was a span of 11 bases. The CDR3 protein is CASSLVPTGSYEQYF. CDR3 DNA sequence: TGTGCCAGCAGCTTGGTTCCGACAGGATCCTACGAGCAGTACTTC.

The chain uses TRBV2 and TRBJ2-1; D possibly corresponds to TRBD2 (5 bases). The CDR3 covers 12 residues. Trimming removed 4 bases from V and 9 bases from J, with 10 bases in between. Germline values: CDR1 SNHLY, CDR2 FYNNEI. The CDR3 DNA reads TGTGCCAGCAGTGGTGGAGGTGGTGAGCAGTTCTTC. This translates into CASSGGGGEQFF.

J is TRBJ2-7 and V is TRBV7-6; maybe TRBD1 (6 bases). V was pared by 3 bases and J by 2 bases, with 14 bases between. Germline CDR1 SGHVS, CDR2 FNYEAQ. The CDR3 is made up of 15 amino acids. CDR3 sequence (DNA): TGTGCCAGCAGCTTCCCGATCACAGGGACCTACGAGCAGTACTTC. Its protein is CASSFPITGTYEQYF.